This is a list of T cell receptor beta chains from one sample in a study of T-cell reconstitution after alpha-beta-depleted transplantation in children. A single record per CDR3 protein comes from TCRdb applying MiXCR to the PCR reads. The sample includes 500,000 or so distinct CDR3 sequences, 32% seen only once; the top ten take under 3%. Sequenced here: PBMCs from the stem cell graft donor, sampled from the stem cell graft. The receptors were gathered from a human donor who donated a stem cell graft to a child with aplastic anemia. Both conserved end residues are part of each CDR3. A D gene is named only where the DNA matches it firmly. Clone size appears in some rows only: once, few, many, or a class for an expanded clone.

TRBJ2-3	NA	TRBV7-9	TRBD2	TGTGCCAGCAGCCAGTCGGGGGGTAGCACAGATACGCAGTATTTT	CASSQSGGSTDTQYF
TRBJ2-7	NA	TRBV29-1	NA	TGCAGCGTTGCTTTCTCCGGAACCGCCGAGCAGTACTTC	CSVAFSGTAEQYF
TRBJ2-1	once	TRBV7-9	NA	TGTGCCAGCAGCCCGACGGGGACTGGCTGGGATGAGCAGTTCTTC	CASSPTGTGWDEQFF
TRBJ2-3	once	TRBV7-9	NA	TGTGCCAGCAACCAAGGGAGAGGCACAGATACGCAGTATTTT	CASNQGRGTDTQYF
TRBJ1-5	NA	TRBV20-1	NA	TGCAGTGCTCCGTTAGGCACAGGGAATCAGCCCCAGCATTTT	CSAPLGTGNQPQHF
TRBJ2-5	few	TRBV20-1	TRBD2	TGCAGTGCTAGAGGAAGGAGCGGGGCGACCCAGTACTTC	CSARGRSGATQYF
TRBJ2-7	NA	TRBV28	TRBD1	TGTGCCAGCAGCTCCACGGACAGGGGCTCCTACGAGCAGTACTTC	CASSSTDRGSYEQYF
TRBJ2-2	NA	TRBV12-3/TRBV12-4	TRBD1	TGTGCCAGCAGGACACAGGGGGCGCTTACCGGGGAGCTGTTTTTT	CASRTQGALTGELFF
TRBJ2-7	few	TRBV29-1	NA	TGCAGCGTTGGCAGGAGGAGTGGGAACGAGCAGTACTTC	CSVGRRSGNEQYF
TRBJ2-1	NA	TRBV6-5	NA	TGTGCCAGCAGTTACGTTAGTTTCGGGGACAATGAGCAGTTCTTC	CASSYVSFGDNEQFF
TRBJ2-1	few	TRBV27	TRBD2	TGTGCCAGCAGTCCCCTCCCCGGGACTAGCGGGACCCTAGGGGCCTACAATGAGCAGTTCTTC	CASSPLPGTSGTLGAYNEQFF
TRBJ1-2	NA	TRBV7-2	NA	TGTGCCAGCAGCTCCCAAGGGCTGGGAAGGAGGCATGGCTACACCTTC	CASSSQGLGRRHGYTF
TRBJ1-1	NA	TRBV6-5	NA	TGTGCCAGCAGTTACTATCCGGGGGACACTGAAGCTTTCTTT	CASSYYPGDTEAFF
TRBJ2-3	NA	TRBV29-1	NA	TGCAGCGTCGTATGGTTGGAGGGAGAAGCAGATACGCAGTATTTT	CSVVWLEGEADTQYF
TRBJ2-2	few	TRBV10-3	TRBD2	TGTGCCATCAGTGAGGGACTAGCGGGAATGTCCGGGGAGCTGTTTTTT	CAISEGLAGMSGELFF
TRBJ2-5	few	TRBV12-3/TRBV12-4	NA	TGTGCCAGCAGTTTAGATTCTGGCTACCAAGAGACCCAGTACTTC	CASSLDSGYQETQYF
TRBJ2-4	few	TRBV6-1	NA	TGTGCCAGCAGGCCAATTAGCGGACCCTTAGCCAAAAACATTCAGTACTTC	CASRPISGPLAKNIQYF
TRBJ2-1	NA	TRBV3-1	TRBD2	TGTGCCAGCAGCCAAGAACTAGCGGGAGACGCCTACAATGAGCAGTTCTTC	CASSQELAGDAYNEQFF
TRBJ2-3	NA	TRBV28	TRBD2	TGTGCCAGTCACATAGCGGGGTATAGCACAGATACGCAGTATTTT	CASHIAGYSTDTQYF
TRBJ2-3	NA	TRBV29-1	TRBD2	TGCAGCGTTGCGGGCGGGAGGAGCACAGATACGCAGTATTTT	CSVAGGRSTDTQYF
TRBJ2-6	few	TRBV7-2	NA	TGTGCCAGCAGCTTAAGCCGGACAGGGGCCAACGTCCTGACTTTC	CASSLSRTGANVLTF
TRBJ1-1	many	TRBV12-3/TRBV12-4	NA	TGTGCCAGCAGTTTTAACCCCACGAGTGCTTTCTTT	CASSFNPTSAFF
TRBJ2-5	NA	TRBV12-3/TRBV12-4	TRBD1	TGTGCCAGCAGCCTACGCGGGACAGGAGTGGGTGGAAAATCACAAGAGACCCAGTACTTC	CASSLRGTGVGGKSQETQYF
TRBJ2-5	NA	TRBV4-2	TRBD1	TGTGCCAGCAGCACGATTACCGGGACAGGGGGTCGTTTGGGACAGACCCAGTACTTC	CASSTITGTGGRLGQTQYF
TRBJ1-1	few	TRBV5-8	NA	TGTGCCAGCGATCTACAGGGCTTGAACACTGAAGCTTTCTTT	CASDLQGLNTEAFF
TRBJ2-2	NA	TRBV7-2	NA	TGTGCCAGCAGCCCATCTCGGTCGGGGGGCCAGACCGGGGAGCTGTTTTTT	CASSPSRSGGQTGELFF
TRBJ2-1	few	TRBV29-1	NA	TGCAGCGTAGGCGGTGAGGCTTACAATGAGCAGTTCTTC	CSVGGEAYNEQFF
TRBJ2-1	few	TRBV29-1	TRBD1	TGCAGCTCTCAGGGGGTTCCGTACAATGAGCAGTTCTTC	CSSQGVPYNEQFF
TRBJ1-5	few	TRBV10-3	NA	TGTGCCATCAGCGCGGTGGGACCCTCCGAGGGCAGCCTCAATCAGCCCCAGCATTTT	CAISAVGPSEGSLNQPQHF
TRBJ1-3	NA	TRBV6-1	NA	TGTGCCAGCAGCGTCAAGGGGTTCTCTGGAAACACCATATATTTT	CASSVKGFSGNTIYF
TRBJ2-5	NA	TRBV12-3/TRBV12-4	TRBD1	TGTGCCAGCAGTTTGTTACAGGGGGCCGAGACCCAGTACTTC	CASSLLQGAETQYF
TRBJ1-3	NA	TRBV6-5	NA	TGTGCCAGCAGTTACACCCTCGAAGGGTTAAGCTCTGGAAACACCATATATTTT	CASSYTLEGLSSGNTIYF
TRBJ2-7	NA	TRBV29-1	NA	TGCAGCGTTGAACACCCTGGGGCAGGGCAATCCGAGCAGTACTTC	CSVEHPGAGQSEQYF
TRBJ2-3	NA	TRBV12-3/TRBV12-4	NA	TGTGCCAGCAATTTTGGACAGAACACAGATACGCAGTATTTT	CASNFGQNTDTQYF
TRBJ2-2	NA	TRBV5-1	NA	TGCGCCAGCATCCCATACGCCCGGGAGAGCACCGGGGAGCTGTTTTTT	CASIPYARESTGELFF
TRBJ2-7	few	TRBV6-4	TRBD1	TGTGCCAGCAGTGACTCGACAGGGGCCTACGAGCAGTACTTC	CASSDSTGAYEQYF
TRBJ2-5	NA	TRBV9	TRBD2	TGTGCCAGCAGCGAGGCGCTGAGGGACGGAGCGGGGGAGACCCAGTACTTC	CASSEALRDGAGETQYF
TRBJ2-1	once	TRBV30	TRBD2	TGTGCCTGGCTAGCGGGGCACAGCTCCTACAATGAGCAGTTCTTC	CAWLAGHSSYNEQFF
TRBJ2-2	NA	TRBV6-2/TRBV6-3	TRBD2	TGTGCCAGCAGTCCCCTGCGAGCGGGGGAGAACACCGGGGAGCTGTTTTTT	CASSPLRAGENTGELFF
TRBJ2-6	NA	TRBV5-4	NA	TGTGCCAGCAGCTTGGGTACAGGGACCTCTGGGGCCAACGTCCTGACTTTC	CASSLGTGTSGANVLTF
TRBJ2-5	NA	TRBV29-1	NA	TGCAGCGCGGGGGAGAACCAAGAGACCCAGTACTTC	CSAGENQETQYF
TRBJ2-5	NA	TRBV28	TRBD1	TGTGCCAGCAGTTTATTCCTGCTCAGGGGGCCGAACCAAGAGACCCAGTACTTC	CASSLFLLRGPNQETQYF
TRBJ1-1	NA	TRBV5-4	TRBD1	TGTGCCAGCAGCCCGCTACAGGGGTTCACTGAAGCTTTCTTT	CASSPLQGFTEAFF
TRBJ1-5	NA	TRBV5-5	NA	TGTGCCAGCAGCTTGGCTATTGGGGGGGCCAATCAGCCCCAGCATTTT	CASSLAIGGANQPQHF
TRBJ1-3	few	TRBV7-2	NA	TGTGCCAGCAGCGGTTATCCACCCTCTGGAAACACCATATATTTT	CASSGYPPSGNTIYF
TRBJ1-5	few	TRBV27	TRBD1	TGTGCCAGCAGTCCGGGACAGGGGTTTTATCAGCCCCAGCATTTT	CASSPGQGFYQPQHF
TRBJ2-7	NA	TRBV3-1	TRBD2	TGTGCCTGCAGTATTAATGTCGGGACTAGCGGGAGTAAAGCCTACGAGCAGTACTTC	CACSINVGTSGSKAYEQYF